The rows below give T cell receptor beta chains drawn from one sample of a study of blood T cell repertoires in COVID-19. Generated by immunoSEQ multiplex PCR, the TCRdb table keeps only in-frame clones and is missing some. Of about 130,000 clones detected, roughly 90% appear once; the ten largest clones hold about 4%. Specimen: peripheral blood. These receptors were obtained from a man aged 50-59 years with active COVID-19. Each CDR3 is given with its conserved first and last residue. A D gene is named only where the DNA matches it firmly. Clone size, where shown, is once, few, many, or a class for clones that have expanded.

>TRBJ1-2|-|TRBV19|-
CASSPVGGASGYTF
TGTGCCAGTAGTCCCGTCGGGGGGGCAAGTGGCTACACCTTC
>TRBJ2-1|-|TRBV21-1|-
CASSFRDRGPNEQFF
TGTGCCAGTTCCTTCCGGGACAGGGGGCCCAATGAGCAGTTCTTC
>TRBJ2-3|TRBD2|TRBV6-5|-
CASSYWSGRAGDTQYF
TGTGCCAGCAGTTACTGGAGCGGGAGGGCGGGAGATACGCAGTATTTT
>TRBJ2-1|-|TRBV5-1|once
CASSFLPTGGINEQFF
TGCGCCAGCAGCTTTCTACCGACAGGCGGAATCAATGAGCAGTTCTTC
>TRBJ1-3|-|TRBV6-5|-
CASSYTGGLAGNTIYF
TGTGCCAGCAGTTACACGGGGGGCTTGGCTGGAAACACCATATATTTT
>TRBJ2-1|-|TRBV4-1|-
CASSHRQDSYNEQFF
TGCGCCAGCAGCCACAGACAGGATTCCTACAATGAGCAGTTCTTC
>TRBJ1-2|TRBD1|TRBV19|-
CASSTPGQGGDGYTF
TGTGCCAGTAGTACACCGGGACAGGGGGGAGATGGCTACACCTTC
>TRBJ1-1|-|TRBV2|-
CASSEWGRAKTTEAFF
TGTGCCAGCAGTGAATGGGGCAGGGCGAAGACCACTGAAGCTTTCTTT
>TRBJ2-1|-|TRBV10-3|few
CAISEETVRNEQFF
TGTGCCATCAGTGAAGAGACTGTGCGGAATGAGCAGTTCTTC
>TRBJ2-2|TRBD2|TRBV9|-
CASSVSSGGASGELFF
TGTGCCAGCAGCGTAAGTTCCGGGGGGGCCTCCGGGGAGCTGTTTTTT
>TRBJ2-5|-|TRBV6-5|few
CASSPSGTETQYF
TGTGCCAGCAGTCCTAGTGGAACAGAGACCCAGTACTTC
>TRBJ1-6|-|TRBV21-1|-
CASEGLDNSPLHF
TGTGCTTCAGAGGGCTTAGACAATTCACCCCTCCACTTT
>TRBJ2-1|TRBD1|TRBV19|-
CASTDRGISAEQFF
TGTGCCAGTACAGACAGGGGGATTAGCGCTGAGCAGTTCTTC
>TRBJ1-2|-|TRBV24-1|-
CATSDLTGYGYTF
TGTGCCACCAGTGATTTGACAGGGTATGGCTACACCTTC
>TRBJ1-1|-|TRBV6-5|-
CASAQRAGATEAFF
TGTGCCAGCGCCCAACGGGCAGGGGCGACTGAAGCTTTCTTT
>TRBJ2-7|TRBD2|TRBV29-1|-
CSVSSSSGGSYEQYF
TGCAGCGTATCGAGTTCTAGCGGGGGTTCCTACGAGCAGTACTTC
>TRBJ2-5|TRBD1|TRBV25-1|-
CASSDWDRAQETQYF
TGTGCCAGCAGTGATTGGGACAGGGCCCAAGAGACCCAGTACTTC
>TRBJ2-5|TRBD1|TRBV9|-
CASSRTGSFQETQYF
TGTGCCAGCAGCCGGACAGGGTCCTTCCAAGAGACCCAGTACTTC
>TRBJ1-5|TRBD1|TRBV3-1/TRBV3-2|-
CASSQAGGGQPQHF
TGTGCCAGCAGCCAAGCAGGGGGCGGACAGCCCCAGCATTTT
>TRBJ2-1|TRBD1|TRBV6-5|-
CASSYSGQGTYNEQFF
TGTGCCAGCAGTTATTCCGGACAGGGGACCTACAATGAGCAGTTCTTC
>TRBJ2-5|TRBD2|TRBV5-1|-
CASSSRSGRARETQYF
TGCGCCAGCAGCAGTCGAAGCGGGAGGGCCCGAGAGACCCAGTACTTC
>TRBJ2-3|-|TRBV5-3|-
CARSLAEGVVGTDTQYF
TGTGCCAGAAGCTTGGCAGAGGGGGTGGTTGGCACAGATACGCAGTATTTT
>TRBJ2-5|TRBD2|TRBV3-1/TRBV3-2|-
CASSQGTSGGAPTETQYF
TGTGCCAGCAGCCAAGGGACTAGCGGGGGGGCCCCGACGGAGACCCAGTACTTC
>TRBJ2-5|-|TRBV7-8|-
CASSLALLARYF
TGTGCCAGCAGCTTAGCGCTGCTAGCTCGATACTTC
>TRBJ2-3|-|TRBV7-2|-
CASTASWSSSTDTQYF
TGTGCCAGCACCGCCTCGTGGAGTTCTAGCACAGATACGCAGTATTTT
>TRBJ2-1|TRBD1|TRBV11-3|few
CASSLVEDRVQVVYNEQFF
TGTGCCAGCAGCTTAGTCGAGGACAGGGTACAGGTAGTCTACAATGAGCAGTTCTTC
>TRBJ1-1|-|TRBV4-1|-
CASSQGMGTRVEAFF
TGCGCCAGCAGCCAAGGGATGGGGACTCGGGTTGAAGCTTTCTTT
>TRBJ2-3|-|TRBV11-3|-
CASSLGPLSSTDTQYF
TGTGCCAGCAGCTTAGGGCCCCTGTCTAGCACAGATACGCAGTATTTT
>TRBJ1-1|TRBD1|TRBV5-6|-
CASSPILDRGDSYTEAFF
TGTGCCAGCAGCCCTATCTTGGACAGGGGCGACAGTTACACTGAAGCTTTCTTT
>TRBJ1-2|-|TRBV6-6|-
CASRNPLDSFRGGYTF
TGTGCCAGCAGGAATCCATTGGACAGCTTTAGAGGTGGCTACACCTTC
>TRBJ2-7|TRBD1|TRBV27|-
CASRSQGVGVHYEQYF
TGTGCCAGCAGGTCACAGGGGGTGGGGGTCCACTACGAGCAGTACTTC
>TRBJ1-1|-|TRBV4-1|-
CASSQGGGNEAFF
TGCGCCAGCAGCCAAGGGGGGGGGAATGAAGCTTTCTTT
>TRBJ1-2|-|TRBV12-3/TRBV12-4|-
CASRPGHRTLHF
TGTGCCAGCCGACCGGGACATCGAACCCTTCACTTC
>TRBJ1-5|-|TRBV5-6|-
CASSFGAFRNQPQHF
TGTGCCAGCAGCTTCGGAGCCTTTAGAAATCAGCCCCAGCATTTT
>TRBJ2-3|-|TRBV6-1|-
CASSEGSGTFLGDTQYF
TGTGCCAGCAGTGAAGGGTCAGGGACTTTCCTTGGTGATACGCAGTATTTT
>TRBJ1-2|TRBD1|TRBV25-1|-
CASSGPGGQGGLDGYTF
TGTGCCAGCAGTGGTCCGGGGGGACAGGGGGGGCTAGATGGCTACACCTTC
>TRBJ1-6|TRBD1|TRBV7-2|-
CASSLVRGQHSPLHF
TGTGCCAGCAGCTTAGTCAGGGGGCAGCATTCACCCCTCCACTTT
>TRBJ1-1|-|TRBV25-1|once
CASSKRANEAFF
TGTGCCAGCAGTAAGAGGGCGAATGAAGCTTTCTTT
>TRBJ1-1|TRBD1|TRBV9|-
CASSPRGQGGTEAFF
TGTGCCAGCAGCCCCCGGGGACAGGGGGGCACTGAAGCTTTCTTT
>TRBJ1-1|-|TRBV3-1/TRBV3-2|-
CASSRFGSRQVAEAFF
TGTGCCAGCAGCCGCTTCGGGTCCCGACAGGTCGCTGAAGCTTTCTTT
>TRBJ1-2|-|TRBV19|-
CASSGGVNYGYTF
TGTGCCAGTAGTGGGGGGGTCAACTATGGCTACACCTTC
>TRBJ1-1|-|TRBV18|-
CASSPPKGAHTEAFF
TGTGCCAGCTCACCACCGAAAGGGGCGCACACTGAAGCTTTCTTT
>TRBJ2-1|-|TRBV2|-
CASSGSGIDEQFF
TGTGCCAGCAGTGGATCCGGGATCGATGAGCAGTTCTTC
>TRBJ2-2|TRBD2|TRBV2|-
CASSAGLAVNTGELFF
TGTGCCAGCAGCGCCGGACTAGCGGTGAACACCGGGGAGCTGTTTTTT
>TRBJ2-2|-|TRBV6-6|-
CASSSGTGELFF
TGTGCCAGCAGCTCCGGGACCGGGGAGCTGTTTTTT
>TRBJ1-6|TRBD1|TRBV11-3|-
CASSLGQGANSPLHF
TGTGCCAGCAGCTTAGGACAGGGGGCGAATTCACCCCTCCACTTT